This paragraph reports one T cell receptor (beta chain). Its specificity is not known. Germline V gene lookup returns CDR1 MNHNY and CDR2 SVGAGI (reference sequence). The CDR3 length is 13 residues. Trimming removed 7 bases at V and 0 bases at J, with 9 bases between. This record belongs to a study of shared clonotypes between healthy human individuals. Study-wide findings and caveats: Represented diversity (both genetic and exposure-history) was limited by the small number of donors.

Several immunoSEQ plates held equal portions of the genomic DNA taken from each subset. The protocol was immunoSEQ multiplex PCR, while the TCRdb copy is restricted to in-frame clones and leaves out a portion. Here the sample spans hundreds of thousands of clones, around 96% being singletons. Naive CD8 cells lacked CD45RO, underwent positive selection for CCR7 and left out terminally differentiated effector memory CD45RA+ cells. Donors were Caucasian adults residing in Nashville, Tennessee, USA. Sequencing was performed on naive CD8+ T cells sorted from blood. This rearrangement joins TRBV6-6 to TRBJ1-1; possibly TRBD1 for D (6 bases). The origin of this receptor is a man aged 30-40 years in good health. As DNA, the CDR3 is TGTGCCAGCAAGGGGGGATTGAACACTGAAGCTTTCTTT. It is translated as CASKGGLNTEAFF.